The 20 T cell receptor beta chains presented below share a single source sample, sequenced in a study of cytomegalovirus exposure and HLA in healthy donors. Use of 60 Vbeta and 13 Jbeta primers characterized the PCR. TCRdb's copy holds only in-frame clones and misses some; the assay was immunoSEQ multiplex PCR. The data contain 110,000 to 150,000 clones, 60% to 75% of them seen just once; the ten biggest clones take up roughly 7.3%. Sequenced input: PBMCs. The receptors stem from a man aged 25-45 years in good health and CMV-seronegative.

The V call is TRBV2, the J call TRBJ2-1, with 10 nucleotides matching TRBD2. Unmatched junction bases numbered 4, after V lost 8 bases and J lost 3 bases. CDR1 SNHLY and CDR2 FYNNEI come from the germline V gene. This CDR3 has 14 residues. This chain's CDR3 is CASLRTSGYNEQFF. CDR3 DNA: TGTGCCAGCCTCCGGACTAGCGGCTACAATGAGCAGTTCTTC.

V gene TRBV6-1 combines with J gene TRBJ2-5, with D unclear. The DNA end is a closer match to TRBJ2-7, so the J assignment may be wrong. This CDR3 is 12 amino acids long. From germline, CDR1 is MNHNS and CDR2 SASEGT. The CDR3 reads CASRPGAYEQYF. CDR3 DNA: TGTGCCAGCAGGCCTGGGGCCTACGAGCAGTACTTC.

The chain has TRBV5-5 and TRBJ1-5, with 8 positions matching TRBD1. With 7 bases clipped from V and 4 bases from J, the junction kept 4 bases outside the gene matches. The germline CDR1 and CDR2 sequences are SGHKS and YYEKEE (reference sequence). The length of the CDR3 is 13 residues. CDR3 sequence reads: CASGQGLNQPQHF. In nucleotides, the CDR3 is TGTGCCAGCGGACAGGGCCTTAATCAGCCCCAGCATTTT.

This clone was found once. The chain uses TRBV19 and TRBJ1-6; 9 bases align to TRBD1. Germline loops: CDR1 LNHDA, CDR2 SQIVND (reference sequence). Germline trimming cut 5 bases from V and 7 bases from J; bases unmatched to any gene: 3. The CDR3 has 14 amino acids. For the CDR3, the DNA is TGTGCCAGTAGTTACAGGGGGCAGAATTCACCCCTCCACTTT. It yields the protein CASSYRGQNSPLHF. Full variable domain (rest looked up from reference TRBV19 and TRBJ1-6): DGGITQSPKYLFRKEGQNVTLSCEQNLNHDAMYWYRQDPGQGLRLIYYSQIVNDFQKGDIAEGYSVSREKKESFPLTVTSAQKNPTAFYLCASSYRGQNSPLHFGNGTRLTVT.

Only a few counts were recorded for this clone. V gene TRBV6-6 combines with J gene TRBJ2-1; D gene unclear. Germline V gives CDR1 MNHNY, CDR2 SVGAGI (reference sequence). CDR3 length equals 15 residues. Trimming took off 0 bases at V and 1 base at J, with 7 bases between the two ends. In DNA form, the CDR3 reads TGTGCCAGCAGTTACTCGAGCCCTTCCTACAATGAGCAGTTCTTC. This sequence encodes CASSYSSPSYNEQFF.

The count of this clone is one. The CDR3 loop reads CASSVGQGDYGYTF. The CDR3 DNA sequence: TGTGCCAGCAGCGTGGGACAGGGGGACTATGGCTACACCTTC. The gene calls are TRBV7-8 and TRBJ1-2, with TRBD1 identical over 11 bases. V shed 5 bases, J shed 3 bases, and the junction held 2 bases outside the gene matches. The CDR3 is 14 residues long. The V gene's germline CDR1 is SGHVS and CDR2 FQNEAQ. Full variable domain (outside the CDR3, taken from reference TRBV7-8 and TRBJ1-2): GAGVSQSPRYKVAKRGQDVALRCDPISGHVSLFWYQQALGQGPEFLTYFQNEAQLDKSGLPSDRFFAERPEGSVSTLKIQRTQQEDSAVYLCASSVGQGDYGYTFGSGTRLTVV.

The DNA of the CDR3 is TGTGCCAGTAGTGATCCGGGACAAACGAGCTCCTACGAGCAGTACTTC. Translating gives CASSDPGQTSSYEQYF. The rearrangement links TRBV19 to TRBJ2-7, with a tentative D call TRBD1 (6 bases). Trimming took 5 bases from V and 0 from J, leaving 17 bases between them. Germline V gene lookup returns CDR1 LNHDA and CDR2 SQIVND (reference sequence). This CDR3 is built from 16 residues.

The chain has TRBV19 and TRBJ1-2, with D possibly being TRBD1 (6 bases). Germline V gene sequence: CDR1 LNHDA, CDR2 SQIVND (reference sequence). The CDR3 runs to 14 residues. Trimming took off 3 bases at V and 6 bases at J, with 14 bases between the two ends. The CDR3 reads CASSIQGKGDGYTF. DNA for the CDR3: TGTGCCAGTAGTATCCAGGGTAAGGGGGATGGCTACACCTTC.

The CDR3 nucleotides are TGCGCCAGCAGTGTGGCAGCGAATGAGCAGTTCTTC. It encodes CASSVAANEQFF. J is TRBJ2-1 and V is TRBV5-1; unclear D gene. CDR1 SGHRS and CDR2 YFSETQ come from the germline V gene. Trimming removed 5 bases at V and 7 bases at J, with 10 bases between. CDR3 length: 12 residues.

This clone has just one count. The V call is TRBV2, the J call TRBJ2-3, with TRBD1 identical over 7 bases. V was pared by 6 bases and J by 0 bases, with 6 bases of the junction left unmatched. This CDR3 has 15 residues. CDR1 and CDR2 (germline): SNHLY, FYNNEI. CDR3 residues: CASRRGQTSTDTQYF. CDR3 coding DNA: TGTGCCAGCAGGAGGGGGCAGACCAGCACAGATACGCAGTATTTT.

The chain couples TRBV11-1 to TRBJ1-1; 8 bases line up with TRBD1. Germline values: CDR1 SGHAT, CDR2 FQDESV (reference sequence). The CDR3 totals 15 residues. The V segment lost 1 base and the J segment 5 bases; nucleotides outside the gene matches: 6. The CDR3 here is CASSLGTGPGTEAFF. CDR3 coding DNA: TGTGCCAGCAGCTTAGGGACAGGGCCTGGGACTGAAGCTTTCTTT.

Points on this clone: A junction boundary mismatches the germline segment, possibly from a read error. The chain recombines TRBV7-8 with TRBJ2-2; D is perhaps TRBD2 (6 bases). The CDR3 is 11 residues long. Germline loops: CDR1 SGHVS, CDR2 FQNEAQ. In nucleotides, the CDR3 is TGTGCCAGCAGCTTAGGCGGGGACCTGTTTTTT. It is translated as CASSLGGDLFF.

The gene calls are TRBV4-2 and TRBJ2-2; D may be TRBD2 (7 bases). V was shortened by 2 bases and J by 6 bases, with 16 bases between the two germline ends. The CDR3 runs 16 residues. CDR1 is LGHNA, CDR2 YNFKEQ, per germline. The CDR3 DNA sequence: TGTGCCAGCAGCCAACAACTCCGGGGGGCCGCCGGGGAGCTGTTTTTT. As protein: CASSQQLRGAAGELFF.

CDR3 nucleotides: TGTGCCAGCAGCTGGACAGGGGTGGATGATTATGGCTACACCTTC. Its protein product is CASSWTGVDDYGYTF. This rearrangement joins TRBV5-4 to TRBJ1-2, with 9 bases matching TRBD1. Germline CDR1 is SGHNT and CDR2 is YYREEE (reference sequence). V lost 3 bases and J lost 5; bases outside the gene matches: 8. There are 15 residues in the CDR3.

This clone turned up a few times. The chain joins TRBV27 to TRBJ2-7, with D maybe TRBD2 (5 bases). Germline V gene lookup returns CDR1 MNHEY and CDR2 SMNVEV (reference sequence). The CDR3 is made up of 14 amino acids. V gave up 6 bases and J gave up 2 bases, with 14 bases separating them. The CDR3 loop is CASSPPSRTYEQYF. Written as DNA, the CDR3 is TGTGCCAGCAGCCCTCCTAGCAGAACCTACGAGCAGTACTTC.

The gene calls are TRBV2 and TRBJ2-3; 10 bases align to TRBD2. The CDR3 extends over 13 amino acids. Per the germline V gene, CDR1 is SNHLY and CDR2 is FYNNEI. With V trimmed by 5 bases and J by 6 bases, 2 bases remained unmatched. Written as DNA, the CDR3 is TGTGCCAGCAGTAGACTAGCGGGTGATACGCAGTATTTT. Translating gives CASSRLAGDTQYF.

This rearrangement joins TRBV6-5 to TRBJ1-2; D not certain. The CDR3 is 14 amino acids. V was clipped by 7 bases and J by 0 bases, with 12 bases between them. Germline V gives CDR1 MNHEY, CDR2 SVGAGI. DNA for the CDR3: TGTGCCAGCAATCGGGGAAGTTCTAACTATGGCTACACCTTC. It specifies CASNRGSSNYGYTF.

With respect to this clone: An end of the junction differs from the germline gene, which may be a read error. This chain joins TRBV15 and TRBJ1-1; TRBD1 might be the D (5 bases). Germline V gene data show CDR1 as LNHNV and CDR2 as YYDKDF (reference sequence). CDR3 length: 15 residues. In DNA form, the CDR3 reads TGTGCCACCAGCTATTCCCTTGGGGCAAACAGTGAAGCTTTCTTT. Residues: CATSYSLGANSEAFF.

The V gene is TRBV5-1, the J gene TRBJ2-7; a weak D match, TRBD2 (6 bases). Trimming took off 3 bases at V and 1 base at J, with 17 bases between the two ends. In germline, CDR1 is SGHRS, CDR2 YFSETQ. This CDR3 is 16 amino acids long. The CDR3 loop is CASSYAGLSGSYEQYF. The CDR3 DNA sequence: TGCGCCAGCAGCTATGCCGGCCTAAGCGGGTCCTACGAGCAGTACTTC.

V and J are TRBV7-7 and TRBJ2-7; D possibly corresponds to TRBD2 (6 bases). The CDR3 extends over 13 amino acids. V lost 5 bases and J 3 bases, leaving 11 bases between the germline ends. Germline assignment: CDR1 SSHAT and CDR2 FNYEAQ (reference sequence). CDR3 amino acids: CASSPGLGYEQYF. The DNA of the CDR3 is TGTGCCAGCAGCCCGGGACTTGGCTACGAGCAGTACTTC.